Below are 14 T cell receptor beta chains sequenced from a single sample in a study of blood T cell repertoires in COVID-19 (TCRdb year 2020). Library prep was done by the immunoSEQ multiplex PCR assay. Drawn from immuneACCESS, this table holds only the in-frame rearrangements with V and J called that TCRdb kept. Clones are partly lost; checked studies trace under half to an unresolved V gene and leave the rest unexplained. The sample table lists a few hundred thousand clones, about 82% of them with a count of one. The ten largest clones take up 1.6% of the sample. The specimen sequenced was peripheral blood. These receptors originate from a woman between 45 and 60 years old with acute or convalescent COVID-19.

The V call is TRBV19, the J call TRBJ1-2; 9 positions match TRBD1. The junction had 9 bases not matched to a gene; V was cut back by 2 bases and J by 8 bases. Germline CDR1 reads LNHDA; CDR2 reads SQIVND (reference sequence). The CDR3 totals 15 residues. The DNA for the CDR3 is TGTGCCAGTAGTATATTAACGACAGGGGGGGTCGGCTACACCTTC. This gives the protein CASSILTTGGVGYTF.

Details on this clone: Other DNA sequences in the same sample also yield this CDR3. This sequence joins TRBV19 and TRBJ1-3; D is ambiguous. The V end was cut by 5 bases, the J end by 1 base, with 6 bases between. The CDR3 contains 13 residues. CDR1 and CDR2 (germline): LNHDA, SQIVND (reference sequence). The CDR3 region has the DNA TGTGCCAGTAGTCCGGTATCTGGAAACACCATATATTTT. Translating gives CASSPVSGNTIYF.

This chain joins TRBV28 and TRBJ2-2; tentatively, D is TRBD2 (7 bases). The CDR3 has 13 residues. With 11 bases removed from V and 2 bases from J, the gap between germline ends came to 12 bases. The germline CDR1 and CDR2 sequences are MDHEN and SYDVKM. CDR3 sequence (DNA): TGTGCCGGGGAGGGGGGAAACACCGGGGAGCTGTTTTTT. Residues: CAGEGGNTGELFF.

In this sample, this clone turned up once. The J gene is TRBJ2-2, the V gene TRBV6-5; 7 bases are a match to TRBD2. Germline loops: CDR1 MNHEY, CDR2 SVGAGI. The CDR3 length is 14 residues. The V segment lost 4 bases and the J segment 5 bases; nucleotides outside the gene matches: 4. CDR3 nucleotides: TGTGCCAGCAGTTCTGACGGGAGGACCGGGGAGCTGTTTTTT. Translated, it gives CASSSDGRTGELFF.

The chain has TRBV3-1 (or the pseudogene TRBV3-2) and TRBJ2-2, with 9 bases aligning to TRBD1. Trimming cost V 3 bases and J 4 bases; bases outside gene matches: 3. CDR3 length equals 15 residues. CDR1 is LGHDT and CDR2 is YNNKEL in the germline V gene (reference sequence). CDR3 sequence (DNA): TGTGCCAGCAGCCAGGGACAGGGAAGCACCGGGGAGCTGTTTTTT. Protein product: CASSQGQGSTGELFF.

The J gene is TRBJ1-5, the V gene TRBV7-8; 8 nucleotides line up with TRBD1. CDR1 is SGHVS and CDR2 is FQNEAQ in the germline V gene. This CDR3 comprises 16 residues. The ends lost 5 bases at V and 0 bases at J; junction bases unmatched: 6. The CDR3 DNA reads as TGTGCCAGCAGCACCAGGGACAGGCTTAGCAATCAGCCCCAGCATTTT. Amino acid sequence: CASSTRDRLSNQPQHF.

This chain uses TRBV11-2 with TRBJ1-5; possible D gene TRBD1, 5 bases. The CDR3 is 15 amino acids. Looked up from germline, CDR1 is SGHAT and CDR2 is FQNNGV. Trimming shortened V by 2 bases and J by 2 bases, and 10 bases separated the two germline ends. The DNA of the CDR3 is TGTGCCAGCAGCTTATCAGGGTACGGCAATCAGCCCCAGCATTTT. Encoded protein: CASSLSGYGNQPQHF.

This clone was observed a handful of times. The genes are TRBV6-5 and TRBJ2-5; D is undetermined. Between the trimmed V and J ends, which lost 2 bases and 5 bases, there was a span of 6 bases. The CDR3 covers 12 residues. In germline, CDR1 is MNHEY, CDR2 SVGAGI. CDR3 coding DNA: TGTGCCAGCAGTTACAAACGGGAGACCCAGTACTTC. Its protein is CASSYKRETQYF.

CDR3 DNA sequence: TGCGCCAGCAGCTTAGGGGGTATGAACTATGGCTACACCTTC. It is translated as CASSLGGMNYGYTF. The chain joins TRBV5-1 to TRBJ1-2, with D maybe TRBD1 (6 bases). Germline CDR1 reads SGHRS; CDR2 reads YFSETQ. The CDR3 consists of 14 residues. The V end was cut by 2 bases, the J end by 2 bases, with 10 bases between.

The rearrangement links TRBV7-2 to TRBJ2-7; 10 positions match TRBD2. Germline V lookup: CDR1 SGHTA, CDR2 FQGNSA. The V gene end was trimmed by 8 bases and the J gene end by 3 bases; junction bases not matched to a gene: 7. CDR3 size: 14 residues. The CDR3 spells CASAKLAGRYEQYF. CDR3 DNA: TGTGCCAGCGCAAAACTAGCGGGACGCTACGAGCAGTACTTC.

This clone was observed a single time. This rearrangement joins TRBV18 to TRBJ1-2; 8 bases agree with TRBD1. Germline assignment: CDR1 KGHSH and CDR2 LQKENI. The CDR3 runs 17 residues. The J segment lost 4 bases and the V segment lost 1 base, leaving 11 bases of the junction unmatched. The CDR3 DNA reads TGTGCCAGCTCACCACTTCGTATAGGACAGGGACGCTATGGCTACACCTTC. It codes for CASSPLRIGQGRYGYTF.

This chain uses TRBV4-1 with TRBJ2-5; 11 positions agree with TRBD1. The CDR3 consists of 18 residues. The V segment lost 2 bases and the J segment 5 bases; nucleotides outside the gene matches: 13. Germline CDR1 and CDR2: MGHRA and YSYEKL. CDR3 bases: TGCGCCAGCAGCCAACTCCGAGCCGGGACAGGGGGTCAGGAGACCCAGTACTTC. It encodes CASSQLRAGTGGQETQYF.

The chain recombines TRBV5-1 with TRBJ1-4; no definite D call. Trimming cost V 0 bases and J 8 bases, with 8 bases left between them. Germline CDR1 SGHRS, CDR2 YFSETQ. The CDR3 contains 13 residues. The CDR3 bases are TGCGCCAGCAGCTTGGGCAGAGGCGAAAAACTGTTTTTT. Protein: CASSLGRGEKLFF.

The V gene is TRBV10-3, the J gene TRBJ2-2, with 8 bases identical to TRBD1. Per germline, CDR1 ENHRY and CDR2 SYGVKD. With 0 bases clipped from V and 2 bases from J, the junction kept 8 bases outside the gene matches. The CDR3 covers 18 residues. The CDR3 DNA reads as TGTGCCATCAGTGAGTCTCCAGGGACAGGCTTCAACACCGGGGAGCTGTTTTTT. Protein product: CAISESPGTGFNTGELFF.